Described below is a single T cell receptor (beta chain) sequence and its context. Its specificity is not known. Sorted CD4+ subsets: naive, central memory, regulatory, stem cell-like memory (CD45RO/CCR7/CD25/CD127/CD95/CD27 panel). Every sorted population was more than 95% pure. cDNA synthesis used the whole RNA isolate, giving expressed TCRB sequences. Only in-frame clones appear in the TCRdb table, and some are missing; sequencing was by immunoSEQ multiplex PCR. The sample shows about 120,000 clones, less than 20% of them seen only once. The record originates from a study of beta chain features in type 1 diabetes. Whole-study results and caveats: TCRB CDR3 length was moderately but significantly reduced in all four CD4+ subsets of Type 1 diabetes patients.

V was clipped by 0 bases and J by 4 bases, with 9 bases between them. The CDR3 contains 14 residues. The germline CDR1 and CDR2 sequences are MNHEY and SVGAGI. The receptor's source is a man younger than 45 with type 1 diabetes. This sequence joins TRBV6-5 and TRBJ1-1; tentative D call: TRBD1 (5 bases). The sample comprised central memory CD4+ T cells from blood. As DNA, the CDR3 is TGTGCCAGCAGTTACTCGGGGCACCGCACTGAAGCTTTCTTT. It translates to CASSYSGHRTEAFF.